This T cell receptor (beta chain) was identified during a study of blood T cell repertoires in COVID-19. TCRdb's copy holds only in-frame clones and misses some; the assay was immunoSEQ multiplex PCR. The table records some 240,000 clones, roughly 80% of them present only once. The CDR3 contains 15 residues. Trimming stripped 1 base from V and 1 base from J, with 10 bases between. Per germline, CDR1 SGHAT and CDR2 FQNNGV. During active infection, Seattle patients enrolled and were then monitored through disease. Sequenced sample: peripheral blood. The V gene is TRBV11-2, the J gene TRBJ1-1; D unclear. The receptor comes from a woman older than 75 with COVID-19, enrolled during active disease. CDR3 nucleotide sequence: TGTGCCAGCAGCTTAGTTGGGAGCGGGAACACTGAAGCTTTCTTT. It is translated as CASSLVGSGNTEAFF.